The rows below give T cell receptor beta chains drawn from one sample of a study of shared clonotypes between healthy human individuals. Assay used: immunoSEQ multiplex PCR; TCRdb lists only in-frame clones, some missing. This table has around 1 million clones, around 80% appearing once. Input material: memory CD4+ T cells sorted from blood. Receptors originate from a man aged 18 to 29 in good health. The CDR3 runs from the conserved cysteine through the conserved F or W. A D gene is named only where the DNA matches it firmly. For some rows the clone size is stated as once, few or many, or as a class when expanded; others skip it.

18 TRBJ1-5 TRBD1 TRBV19 . CASSAQLGQGSGNQPQHF TGTGCCAGTAGTGCCCAACTGGGACAGGGCAGTGGGAATCAGCCCCAGCATTTT
14 TRBJ2-3 TRBD2 TRBV11-3 . CASSPRGGVDTQYF TGTGCCAGCAGCCCCCGCGGGGGGGTGGATACGCAGTATTTT
14 TRBJ2-7 . TRBV7-2 . CASSRGPSSYEQYF TGTGCCAGCAGCAGGGGCCCTAGCTCCTACGAGCAGTACTTC
16 TRBJ1-2 . TRBV5-1 . CASSGAGTQANYGYTF TGCGCCAGCAGCGGTGCGGGGACGCAAGCTAACTATGGCTACACCTTC
11 TRBJ2-5 . TRBV7-9 few CASSLLETQYF TGTGCCAGCAGTCTACTGGAGACCCAGTACTTC
15 TRBJ2-1 TRBD2 TRBV5-1 . CASSQAGGGYNEQFF TGCGCCAGCAGTCAAGCGGGGGGCGGCTACAATGAGCAGTTCTTC
16 TRBJ2-5 . TRBV19 . CASSIGGGGGLETQYF TGTGCCAGTAGTATAGGAGGTGGGGGAGGTCTTGAGACCCAGTACTTC
16 TRBJ2-5 . TRBV27 . CASSFRSLPYQETQYF TGTGCCAGCAGTTTCCGGTCCCTTCCGTACCAAGAGACCCAGTACTTC
15 TRBJ2-7 . TRBV7-9 . CASSPRTATRDEQYF TGTGCCAGCAGCCCACGGACAGCCACAAGGGACGAGCAGTACTTC
19 TRBJ2-4 TRBD2 TRBV19 . CASSKRASGGDLAKNIQYF TGTGCCAGTAGTAAGAGAGCTAGCGGGGGAGACTTAGCCAAAAACATTCAGTACTTC
16 TRBJ1-6 TRBD1 TRBV18 few CASSPGDRGINSPLHF TGTGCCAGCTCACCAGGGGACAGGGGAATCAATTCACCCCTCCACTTT
15 TRBJ2-3 TRBD1 TRBV6-5 . CASRSRDRLTDTQYF TGTGCCAGCAGGTCCCGGGACAGGCTCACAGATACGCAGTATTTT
15 TRBJ2-7 TRBD1 TRBV18 . CASSPSAGGRIEQYF TGTGCCAGCTCACCCTCGGCAGGGGGTAGAATCGAGCAGTACTTC
12 TRBJ2-5 . TRBV4-3 few CASSQGVAAQYF TGCGCCAGCAGCCAAGGGGTCGCGGCCCAGTACTTC
15 TRBJ2-6 . TRBV7-3 . CASSLSNSGANVLTF TGTGCCAGCAGCTTGTCCAACTCTGGGGCCAACGTCCTGACTTTC
14 TRBJ2-5 . TRBV5-1 few CASSIRSTVETQYF TGCGCCAGCAGCATCCGCTCCACCGTGGAGACCCAGTACTTC
15 TRBJ1-2 TRBD1 TRBV10-3 . CAISGDRDEDYGYTF TGTGCCATCAGTGGGGACAGGGATGAGGACTATGGCTACACCTTC
16 TRBJ1-6 . TRBV7-2 once CASSPPGPGFASPLHF TGTGCCAGCAGCCCCCCGGGACCGGGTTTCGCTTCACCCCTCCACTTT
16 TRBJ2-5 . TRBV28 . CASSHRQAGQQETQYF TGTGCCAGCAGTCACAGACAGGCTGGGCAACAAGAGACCCAGTACTTC
15 TRBJ2-1 . TRBV4-3 few CASSQDRSSYNEQFF TGCGCCAGCAGCCAAGATAGGAGCTCCTACAATGAGCAGTTCTTC
17 TRBJ2-5 . TRBV5-1 . CASSLGAGGKGQETQYF TGCGCCAGCAGCCTCGGTGCAGGAGGGAAAGGACAAGAGACCCAGTACTTC
15 TRBJ1-5 . TRBV4-2 . CASSQDIRGYQPQHF TGTGCCAGCAGCCAAGATATAAGGGGGTATCAGCCCCAGCATTTT
15 TRBJ2-1 TRBD2 TRBV18 once CASSPTSGTYNEQFF TGTGCCAGCTCACCGACTAGCGGGACCTACAATGAGCAGTTCTTC
15 TRBJ2-1 TRBD1 TRBV6-1 . CASRTPGQTYNEQFF TGTGCCAGCAGAACCCCGGGACAGACCTACAATGAGCAGTTCTTC
12 TRBJ2-2 . TRBV7-2 . CASRRSTAELFF TGTGCCAGCAGGCGATCCACGGCGGAGCTGTTTTTT
14 TRBJ1-3 . TRBV7-2 few CASRDGSSGNTIYF TGTGCCAGCAGGGACGGTTCCTCTGGAAACACCATATATTTT
14 TRBJ2-7 TRBD2 TRBV19 . CASSTEWGGYEQYF TGTGCCAGTAGTACCGAGTGGGGGGGTTACGAGCAGTACTTC
14 TRBJ1-6 . TRBV4-2 . CASSQGGKDSPLHF TGTGCCAGCAGCCAAGGGGGAAAGGATTCACCCCTCCACTTT
13 TRBJ2-3 . TRBV12-5 once CASGILATDTQYF TGTGCTAGTGGCATACTAGCCACAGATACGCAGTATTTT
11 TRBJ1-2 . TRBV20-1 . CSARTIGGYTF TGCAGTGCCCGGACAATCGGTGGCTACACCTTC
15 TRBJ2-7 TRBD2 TRBV27 . CASSSTSGSRYEQYF TGTGCCAGCAGCTCGACTAGCGGGAGCAGATACGAGCAGTACTTC
14 TRBJ1-2 TRBD1 TRBV7-2 . CASSLGQGSYGYTF TGTGCCAGCAGCCTAGGACAGGGGAGCTATGGCTACACCTTC
12 TRBJ2-3 . TRBV28 few CASGDRRDTQYF TGTGCCAGCGGCGATCGTAGGGATACGCAGTATTTT
14 TRBJ1-1 . TRBV19 . CASSIGEVNTEAFF TGTGCCAGTAGTATAGGCGAAGTGAACACTGAAGCTTTCTTT
12 TRBJ2-7 . TRBV2 . CASSAPEYEQYF TGTGCCAGCAGTGCCCCAGAGTACGAGCAGTACTTC
15 TRBJ2-1 . TRBV9 once CASSVERGSYNEQFF TGTGCCAGCAGCGTAGAAAGGGGTTCCTACAATGAGCAGTTCTTC
15 TRBJ2-4 . TRBV5-8 . CASRPGAGMGDIQYF TGTGCCAGCAGGCCCGGGGCGGGAATGGGGGACATTCAGTACTTC